The T cell receptor beta chain described here comes from a study of T cells after yellow fever vaccination. Study as a whole: With SMART-Seq v4 Ultra Low Input, the fractions containing low cell numbers were prepared.

This clonotype was seen a few times. The V gene lost 4 bases and the J gene lost 14 bases, with 15 bases spanning the gap. Germline V lookup: CDR1 DFQATT, CDR2 SNEGSKA (reference sequence). The CDR3 is made up of 12 amino acids. A single record per CDR3 protein comes from TCRdb applying MiXCR to the 5' RACE reads. This table has about 630,000 distinct CDR3 sequences, roughly an eighth appearing once. This chain links TRBV20-1 with TRBJ1-6; TRBD1 might be the D (5 bases). The specimen was PBMCs, collected on the day of the yellow fever booster vaccination. The sequence came from a man aged 25-45 years who received the YFV17D yellow fever vaccine. The CDR3 sequence: CSATPMRGTLHF. CDR3 nucleotides: TGCAGTGCTACCCCGATGAGGGGTACCCTCCACTTT.